The next 21 T cell receptor beta chains were all read from a single sample in a study of T-cell memory formation after mild COVID-19. Each CDR3 protein is one row after TCRdb ran MiXCR on the 5' RACE reads. The sample contains over 150,000 distinct CDR3 sequences, 20% to 25% of which appear only once. The material sequenced was PBMCs or a T cell subset sorted from them (not recorded which). These receptors all stem from an adult woman who had mild COVID-19 (a few samples of this study predate the infection). Cell type and time point are not known.

This chain connects TRBV9 to TRBJ2-1; 11 bases agree with TRBD2. The V and J ends lost 0 bases and 15 bases, in that order; junction bases with no gene match: 8. The germline CDR1 and CDR2 sequences are SGDLS and YYNGEE. This CDR3 contains 14 residues. CDR3 bases: TGTGCCAGCAGCGTAGTTTTAGCGGGAGGGCCGGCGTTCTTC. This sequence encodes CASSVVLAGGPAFF.

This clonotype was found a few times. The V gene is TRBV29-1, the J gene TRBJ1-4; maybe TRBD1 (5 bases). Germline V gene data show CDR1 as SQVTM and CDR2 as ANQGSEA. The V gene lost 7 bases and the J gene lost 6 bases, with 15 bases spanning the gap. The length of the CDR3 is 13 residues. Written as DNA, the CDR3 is TGCAGCGGGTCTAGGGGCGCGGATGAAAAACTGTTTTTT. Its protein is CSGSRGADEKLFF. Based on the CDR3 plus reference TRBV29-1 and TRBJ1-4, the full variable domain is SAVISQKPSRDICQRGTSLTIQCQVDSQVTMMFWYRQQPGQSLTLIATANQGSEATYESGFVIDKFPISRPNLTFSTLTVSNMSPEDSSIYLCSGSRGADEKLFFGSGTQLSVL.

The table lists this clonotype with a few counts. This chain connects TRBV29-1 to TRBJ2-3; 8 bases are a match to TRBD2. V shed 5 bases, J shed 3 bases, and the junction held 10 bases outside the gene matches. The CDR3 covers 15 residues. CDR1 and CDR2 from the germline V gene are SQVTM and ANQGSEA. The CDR3 loop reads CSVPKGGGPTDTQYF. CDR3 bases: TGCAGCGTTCCCAAAGGCGGGGGGCCTACAGATACGCAGTATTTT.

This clonotype was observed a handful of times. The chain has TRBV24-1 and TRBJ2-1; D perhaps matches TRBD1 (5 bases). Germline CDR1 reads KGHDR; CDR2 reads SFDVKD. The CDR3 sequence is 14 residues long. V was cut by 1 base and J by 5 bases, with 8 bases left in between. The CDR3 region is CATSDLARDNEQFF. In DNA form, the CDR3 reads TGTGCCACCAGTGATTTAGCCAGGGACAATGAGCAGTTCTTC.

The CDR3 coding sequence is TGTGCCAGCAGCTTCTTGGTAAACTGGGCTGAAGCTTTCTTT. Its translation: CASSFLVNWAEAFF. The chain is built from TRBV7-9 and TRBJ1-1; D call uncertain. This CDR3 contains 14 residues. The germline V and J ends were trimmed by 3 bases and 6 bases, with 14 bases remaining between them. The germline gives CDR1 SEHNR, CDR2 FQNEAQ (reference sequence).

J is TRBJ1-5 and V is TRBV2, with D perhaps TRBD1 (5 bases). V was shortened by 3 bases and J by 0 bases, with 12 bases between the two germline ends. CDR1 SNHLY and CDR2 FYNNEI come from the germline V gene. This CDR3 has 16 amino acids. CDR3: CASSDWTSYSNQPQHF. The DNA for the CDR3 is TGTGCCAGCAGTGACTGGACATCGTATAGCAATCAGCCCCAGCATTTT.

V is TRBV3-1 and J is TRBJ2-3; D call uncertain. The germline gives CDR1 LGHDT, CDR2 YNNKEL (reference sequence). V was pared by 1 base and J by 4 bases, with 9 bases between. The CDR3 runs to 14 residues. The CDR3 DNA is TGTGCCAGCAGCCAAGTGCTAGTTCCAGATACGCAGTATTTT. Translating gives CASSQVLVPDTQYF.

The chain carries TRBV5-1 and TRBJ2-7, with TRBD1 identical over 8 bases. CDR3 length: 15 residues. Germline values: CDR1 SGHRS, CDR2 YFSETQ. Trimming at V came to 2 bases and at J to 1 base, leaving 5 bases not matched to a gene. The DNA for the CDR3 is TGCGCCAGCAGCTTCAGGGGGCCCGCTTCCTACGAGCAGTACTTC. Translated: CASSFRGPASYEQYF.

The V call is TRBV7-9, the J call TRBJ1-2, with D tentatively TRBD1 (5 bases). CDR1 is SEHNR, CDR2 FQNEAQ, per germline (reference sequence). The CDR3 has 14 residues. V was cut by 3 bases and J by 8 bases, with 16 bases left in between. The CDR3: CASSFAGGVGGYTF. The CDR3 DNA follows: TGTGCCAGCAGCTTCGCGGGGGGAGTGGGCGGCTACACCTTC. Full variable domain (missing parts from reference TRBV7-9 and TRBJ1-2): DTGVSQNPRHKITKRGQNVTFRCDPISEHNRLYWYRQTLGQGPEFLTYFQNEAQLEKSRLLSDRFSAERPKGSFSTLEIQRTEQGDSAMYLCASSFAGGVGGYTFGSGTRLTVV.

The chain links TRBV2 to TRBJ2-3; 12 bases match TRBD2. The V gene's germline CDR1 is SNHLY and CDR2 FYNNEI. The J segment lost 4 bases and the V segment lost 7 bases, leaving 6 bases of the junction unmatched. The CDR3 covers 15 residues. This chain's CDR3 is CASMTSGGWADTQYF. CDR3 nucleotides: TGTGCCAGCATGACTAGCGGGGGATGGGCAGATACGCAGTATTTT.

This clonotype was seen a handful of times. The chain links TRBV7-2 to TRBJ2-7, with 11 bases aligning to TRBD1. The CDR3 covers 15 residues. Germline CDR1 and CDR2: SGHTA and FQGNSA. J gave up 4 bases and V 4 bases, and 6 bases lay outside the gene matches. The CDR3 DNA is TGTGCCAGCAGCTCTTGGGACAGGGGGAGTTACGAGCAGTACTTC. Its translation is CASSSWDRGSYEQYF.

This clonotype came up a few times. In nucleotides, the CDR3 is TGTGCCACCAGCATCGACAGGGCTGGAAACACCATATATTTT. It is translated as CATSIDRAGNTIYF. The chain links TRBV15 to TRBJ1-3; TRBD1 matches 7 bases. The CDR3 loop spans 14 amino acids. J was trimmed by 2 bases and V by 4 bases; bases with no gene match: 2. Germline loops: CDR1 LNHNV, CDR2 YYDKDF (reference sequence).

This clonotype was seen a few times. The gene calls are TRBV6-5 and TRBJ2-5; TRBD1 might be the D (7 bases). Germline V gene sequence: CDR1 MNHEY, CDR2 SVGAGI. Between the trimmed V and J ends, which lost 2 bases and 1 base, there was a span of 11 bases. The CDR3 contains 15 residues. CDR3 bases: TGTGCCAGCAGTTACGGAGGGACAGTCCAAGAGACCCAGTACTTC. It is translated as CASSYGGTVQETQYF.

There are many counts of this clonotype. The chain combines TRBV6-5 with TRBJ2-7; 8 bases line up with TRBD1. Trimming took 8 bases from V and 0 from J; bases not matched to a gene: 6. Germline loops: CDR1 MNHEY, CDR2 SVGAGI. CDR3 length: 14 residues. CDR3 coding DNA: TGTGCCAGCCGTGGGACAGGAGACTCCTACGAGCAGTACTTC. Translated: CASRGTGDSYEQYF.

The chain links TRBV7-2 to TRBJ1-2, with a weak D call TRBD1 (5 bases). This CDR3 has 13 amino acids. V was shortened by 9 bases and J by 4 bases, with 15 bases between the two germline ends. Germline V lookup: CDR1 SGHTA, CDR2 FQGNSA. The CDR3 loop reads CARGEGPGYGYTF. The CDR3 nucleotides read TGTGCCAGAGGGGAGGGTCCTGGCTATGGCTACACCTTC. Looking up the rest from reference TRBV7-2 and TRBJ1-2 gives the full variable domain: GAGVSQSPSNKVTEKGKDVELRCDPISGHTALYWYRQSLGQGLEFLIYFQGNSAPDKSGLPSDRFSAERTGGSVSTLTIQRTQQEDSAVYLCARGEGPGYGYTFGSGTRLTVV.

The chain links TRBV4-3 to TRBJ1-1; D is undetermined. The CDR3 extends over 15 amino acids. Per germline, CDR1 LGHNA and CDR2 YSLEER. The V and J ends lost 0 bases and 4 bases respectively, with 12 bases between them. The CDR3 coding sequence is TGCGCCAGCAGCCAAGACGTGGGGATGGTCACTGAAGCTTTCTTT. It translates to CASSQDVGMVTEAFF.

The genes are TRBV20-1 and TRBJ2-1; 12 bases match TRBD2. The germline V gene has CDR1 DFQATT and CDR2 SNEGSKA (reference sequence). The J segment lost 4 bases and the V segment lost 3 bases, leaving 7 bases of the junction unmatched. The CDR3 is 16 residues long. In nucleotides, the CDR3 is TGCAGTGCTAGTTCCCTAGCGGGGGGGCCTTACAATGAGCAGTTCTTC. It is translated as CSASSLAGGPYNEQFF.

At least ten counts were recorded for this clonotype. This rearrangement joins TRBV6-5 to TRBJ2-1, with D unclear. The CDR3 covers 11 residues. The V end lost 6 bases, the J end lost 7 bases, and 7 bases lay between the germline ends. Per the germline V gene, CDR1 is MNHEY and CDR2 is SVGAGI. The CDR3, as DNA: TGTGCCAGCAGCTTCGGGAATGAGCAGTTCTTC. Translated: CASSFGNEQFF.

V usage is TRBV12-3 or TRBV12-4 and J usage is TRBJ2-5, with 9 bases identical to TRBD1. J was trimmed by 5 bases and V by 6 bases; bases with no gene match: 7. This CDR3 comprises 14 residues. The CDR3 coding sequence is TGTGCCAGCAGATCGACAGGGGGGTGGGAGACCCAGTACTTC. Protein product: CASRSTGGWETQYF.

The chain couples TRBV6-6 to TRBJ2-7, with 7 bases that match TRBD2. Unmatched junction bases numbered 11, after V lost 6 bases and J lost 3 bases. Germline V gene data show CDR1 as MNHNY and CDR2 as SVGAGI (reference sequence). The CDR3 length is 15 residues. CDR3 nucleotides: TGTGCCAGCAGCCGGGAGGAGAATGGGGACTACGAGCAGTACTTC. Protein product: CASSREENGDYEQYF.

The chain couples TRBV7-9 to TRBJ2-3; 7 nucleotides align to TRBD2. CDR3 size: 16 residues. Trimming cost V 5 bases and J 2 bases; bases outside gene matches: 10. Germline V gene sequence: CDR1 SEHNR, CDR2 FQNEAQ (reference sequence). DNA of the CDR3: TGTGCCAGCAGCCGACCCGCGGGGGAGTACACAGATACGCAGTATTTT. This codes for CASSRPAGEYTDTQYF.